This paragraph reports one T cell receptor (beta chain). These data come from a study of monozygotic twins with inflammatory bowel disease. There were 3500 ng of total RNA used for each TCR library. TCRdb re-analyzed the 5' RACE reads; it lists each CDR3 protein once, without DNA. This sample contains 110,000 to 150,000 distinct CDR3 sequences. Germline V gene lookup returns CDR1 SQVTM and CDR2 ANQGSEA. The CDR3 contains 14 residues. The sequence came from a human donor with ulcerative colitis or Crohn's disease, or a healthy co-twin of an affected twin (not recorded which). Sequenced material: blood. V is TRBV29-1 and J is TRBJ2-1; TCRdb's D call, TRBD1, is unchecked because there is no DNA. The CDR3 loop reads CSVERTGNYNEQFF.